This T cell receptor (beta chain) came from a study of CD8+CD57+ T cells in acquired aplastic anemia (dated by TCRdb to 2016 to 2018). Background for the entire study: On average, sorted CD4+ and CD8+ cells yielded about 3 ug of extracted DNA, with a range of 0.2 to 27.4 ug. CD8+CD57+ expansion was defined as frequency above the mean frequency observed in healthy subjects. Study-wide conclusions, independent of this receptor: Around 28 CD8+ CDR3 sequences were found to be shared between patients and controls, but these sequences appeared to be highly expressed in patients and within the immunodominant clones of the patients. Between patients and healthy controls, no significant difference in CD8+ Simpson's diversity was found (P=0.060).

The patients picked for sequencing were ones in whom flow cytometry had shown an expansion of CD8+CD57+ cells. Severe acquired aplastic anemia was diagnosed in all patients according to International Study of Aplastic Anemia and Agranulocytosis and Camitta criteria. At the time blood was sampled, none of the patients had received any therapy. In the study, sorted CD4+ and CD8+ blood T cells from patients with severe aplastic anemia and from healthy subjects underwent deep sequencing of TCR repertoires. Patients were enrolled in the USA under clinicaltrials.gov protocols 00001620, 01623167, 00001397, 00071045, 00081523 and 00961064. Ficoll-Paque density gradient centrifugation was used to isolate peripheral blood mononuclear cells. Before DNA extraction, CD4+ and CD8+ T cells were sorted with FACS or magnetic beads. The CDR3 goes from the cysteine to the phenylalanine over 16 residues. Only CDR3 DNA is held: 48 bases, read in frame from base 1. The junction shows trimming of 4 bases on V and 3 bases on J, and the gene matches do not reach 9 bases of it. CDR1 is given as LNHNV and CDR2 as YYDKDF, both from the germline V gene (reference sequence).

Profiling of TCR beta VDJ combinations and CDR3 sequences used genomic DNA as the template. TCR repertoire sequencing was run on an Illumina HiSeq 2000. The authors' analysis ran thus. Repertoires were assessed using TRBV/TRBJ rearrangement plots, CDR3 size and DJ length profiles, and Simpson's diversity index. Whichever DNA sequence was most abundant in the deep sequencing data was defined as the immunodominant clone. CDR3 amino acid sequences were screened for sharing across subjects and were compared with published repertoires and the VDJdb database. Through fastp at Q25 and MiXCR, TCRdb rebuilt clones from the public reads, retaining in-frame beta chains. Rows merge per CDR3 protein into single entries with the most common DNA and genes. The V and J calls follow TCRdb's processing rather than the paper's. The sample includes roughly 280,000 distinct CDR3 sequences, with about 50% observed a single time. 1% to 1.5% of the sample is held by the ten biggest clonotypes.

The sample holds a few counts of this clonotype. The clone's antigen remains unknown. Per-nucleotide qualities are absent, and no much larger clonotype sits a single base away. The receptor comes from a human donor with aplastic anemia. Material: sorted CD4+, CD8+, or CD8+CD57+ T cells (not recorded which) from PBMCs. The chain is made from TRBV15 and TRBJ2-3, with 8 bases aligning to TRBD2. The sequence in DNA is TGTGCCACCAGCACACCAAGCGGGAGCGGGACAGATACGCAGTATTTT. It encodes CATSTPSGSGTDTQYF.